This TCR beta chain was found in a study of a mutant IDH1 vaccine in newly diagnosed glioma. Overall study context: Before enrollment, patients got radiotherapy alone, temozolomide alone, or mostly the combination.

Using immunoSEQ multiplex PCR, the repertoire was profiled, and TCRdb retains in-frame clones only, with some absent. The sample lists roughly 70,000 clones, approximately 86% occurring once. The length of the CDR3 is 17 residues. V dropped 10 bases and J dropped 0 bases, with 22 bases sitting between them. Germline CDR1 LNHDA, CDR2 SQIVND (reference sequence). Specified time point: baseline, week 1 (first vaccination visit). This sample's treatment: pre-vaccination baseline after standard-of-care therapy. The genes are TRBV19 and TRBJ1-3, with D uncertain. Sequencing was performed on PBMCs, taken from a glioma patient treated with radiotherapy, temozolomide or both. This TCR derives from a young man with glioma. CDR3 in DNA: TGTGCCACCGTTTACAAGGGAGGTCTGAGCTCTGGAAACACCATATATTTT. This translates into CATVYKGGLSSGNTIYF. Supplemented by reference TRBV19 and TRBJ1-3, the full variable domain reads DGGITQSPKYLFRKEGQNVTLSCEQNLNHDAMYWYRQDPGQGLRLIYYSQIVNDFQKGDIAEGYSVSREKKESFPLTVTSAQKNPTAFYLCATVYKGGLSSGNTIYFGEGSWLTVV.